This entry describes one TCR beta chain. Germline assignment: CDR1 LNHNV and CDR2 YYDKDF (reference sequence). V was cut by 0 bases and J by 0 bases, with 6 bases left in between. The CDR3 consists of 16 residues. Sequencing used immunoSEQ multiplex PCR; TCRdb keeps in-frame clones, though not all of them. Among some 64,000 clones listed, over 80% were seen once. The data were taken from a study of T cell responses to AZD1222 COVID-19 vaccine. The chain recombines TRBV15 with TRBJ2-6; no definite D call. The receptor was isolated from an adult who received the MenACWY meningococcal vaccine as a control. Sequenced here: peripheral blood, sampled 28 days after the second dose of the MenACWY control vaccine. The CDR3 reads CATSREDISGANVLTF. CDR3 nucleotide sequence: TGTGCCACCAGCAGAGAAGACATCTCTGGGGCCAACGTCCTGACTTTC.